This T cell receptor (beta chain) originates from a study of sequential checkpoint blockade in melanoma. Study in general: Matched biopsies came pretreatment and at week 13 for 20 to 25 patients.

J lost 10 bases, V lost 3 bases, and 5 bases had no gene match. CDR1 MDHEN and CDR2 SYDVKM come from the germline V gene. The CDR3 runs 13 residues. Treatment described: randomized to nivolumab then ipilimumab (arm A) or the reverse (arm B). This clone has just a few counts. Method: immunoSEQ multiplex PCR; TCRdb's copy keeps in-frame clones and lacks some. The top ten hold 11% of the sample, which has fewer than 6,000 clones, about 31% seen once. Sequencing was performed on tumor tissue (inferred from file names), taken from a patient given nivolumab and ipilimumab in sequence. The sequence was collected from a human donor with melanoma. The chain uses TRBV28 and TRBJ1-3; 8 bases align to TRBD1. The CDR3 here is CASSFFQGATIYF. In nucleotides, the CDR3 is TGTGCCAGCAGTTTCTTTCAGGGGGCGACCATATATTTT.